The text below deals with one TCR beta chain. Its antigen remains unidentified. This specimen comes from a study of T cells in Graves' hyperthyroidism and ophthalmopathy. Study summary: Peripheral blood was acquired at first diagnosis, ahead of any therapy whatsoever.

Findings of the study overall: Classification by a 13 V-J model distinguished ophthalmopathy from stable hyperthyroidism.

RNA transcripts provided the source from which TCR beta CDR3 regions were amplified. Initially, a first-round RT-PCR of the TCR CDR3 employed the HTBI primer set. TCRdb re-analysed the multiplex PCR reads in MiXCR, keeping a single row per CDR3 protein. This repertoire shows over 450,000 distinct CDR3 sequences, approximately 17% found once; its top ten account for 17%. V was pared by 0 bases and J by 2 bases, with 2 bases of the junction left unmatched. The germline CDR1 and CDR2 sequences are SGDLS and YYNGEE. CDR3 size: 15 residues. The PBMCs studied were ones that came from 10 ml fresh peripheral blood.

The sequence was obtained from a young woman with Graves' ophthalmopathy. The V gene is TRBV9, the J gene TRBJ2-3, with TRBD1 matching 8 bases. Sample: blood. The CDR3: CASSVVTGDTDTQYF. CDR3 DNA: TGTGCCAGCAGCGTAGTGACAGGGGACACAGATACGCAGTATTTT.